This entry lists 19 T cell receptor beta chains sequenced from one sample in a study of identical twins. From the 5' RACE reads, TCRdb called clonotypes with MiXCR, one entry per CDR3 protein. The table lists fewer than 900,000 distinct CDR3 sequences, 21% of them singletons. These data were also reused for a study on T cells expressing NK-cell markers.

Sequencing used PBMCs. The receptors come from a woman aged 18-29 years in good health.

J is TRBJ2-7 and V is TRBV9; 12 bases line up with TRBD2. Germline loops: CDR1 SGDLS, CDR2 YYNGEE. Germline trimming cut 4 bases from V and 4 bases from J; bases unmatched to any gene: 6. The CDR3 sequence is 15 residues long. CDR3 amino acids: CASSSRLAGVYEQYF. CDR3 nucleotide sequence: TGTGCCAGCAGCAGTCGACTAGCGGGAGTTTACGAGCAGTACTTC.

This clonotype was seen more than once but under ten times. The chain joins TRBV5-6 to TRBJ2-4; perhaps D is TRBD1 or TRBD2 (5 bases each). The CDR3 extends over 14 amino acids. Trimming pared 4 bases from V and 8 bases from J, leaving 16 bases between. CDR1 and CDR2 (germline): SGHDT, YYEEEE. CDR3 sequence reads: CASSMGTEADIQYF. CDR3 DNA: TGTGCCAGCAGCATGGGGACGGAGGCGGACATTCAGTACTTC.

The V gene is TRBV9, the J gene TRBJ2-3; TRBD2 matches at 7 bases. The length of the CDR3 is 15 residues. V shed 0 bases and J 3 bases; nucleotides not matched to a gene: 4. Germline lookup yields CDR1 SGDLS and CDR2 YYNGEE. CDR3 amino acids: CASSVVTAGTDTQYF. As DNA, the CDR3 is TGTGCCAGCAGCGTAGTAACAGCGGGAACAGATACGCAGTATTTT.

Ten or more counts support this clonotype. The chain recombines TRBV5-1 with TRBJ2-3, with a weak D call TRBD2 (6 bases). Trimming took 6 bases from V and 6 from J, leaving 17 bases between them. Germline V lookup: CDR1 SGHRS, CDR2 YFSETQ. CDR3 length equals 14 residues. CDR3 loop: CASTAGPMGDTQYF. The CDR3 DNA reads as TGCGCCAGCACGGCGGGACCTATGGGGGATACGCAGTATTTT.

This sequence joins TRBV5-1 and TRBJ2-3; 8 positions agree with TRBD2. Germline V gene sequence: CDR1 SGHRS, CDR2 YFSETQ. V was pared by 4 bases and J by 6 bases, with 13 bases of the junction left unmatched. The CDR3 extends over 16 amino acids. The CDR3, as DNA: TGCGCCAGCAGCGTGGAGGCTAGCGGGTCTGGGGATACGCAGTATTTT. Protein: CASSVEASGSGDTQYF.

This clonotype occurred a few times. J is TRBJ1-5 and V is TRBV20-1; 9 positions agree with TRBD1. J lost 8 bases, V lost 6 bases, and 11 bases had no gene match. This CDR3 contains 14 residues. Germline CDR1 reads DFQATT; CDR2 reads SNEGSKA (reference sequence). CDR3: CSAVTTGGPEPQHF. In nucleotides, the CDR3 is TGCAGTGCCGTGACGACAGGGGGTCCTGAGCCCCAGCATTTT.

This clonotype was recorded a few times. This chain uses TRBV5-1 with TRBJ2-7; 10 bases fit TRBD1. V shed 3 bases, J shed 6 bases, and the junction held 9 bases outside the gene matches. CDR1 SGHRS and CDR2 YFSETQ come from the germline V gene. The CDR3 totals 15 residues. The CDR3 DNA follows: TGCGCCAGCAGCTCAACCGGGACAGGGGTCGGCGAGCAGTACTTC. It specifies CASSSTGTGVGEQYF. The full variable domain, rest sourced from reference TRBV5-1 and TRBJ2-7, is KAGVTQTPRYLIKTRGQQVTLSCSPISGHRSVSWYQQTPGQGLQFLFEYFSETQRNKGNFPGRFSGRQFSNSRSEMNVSTLELGDSALYLCASSSTGTGVGEQYFGPGTRLTVT.

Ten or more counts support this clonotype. CDR3 bases: TGCAGTGCCCCCGTGGGACGGTACTACGAGCAGTACTTC. This codes for CSAPVGRYYEQYF. V usage is TRBV20-1 and J usage is TRBJ2-7, with D perhaps being TRBD1 or TRBD2 (5 bases each). The V and J ends lost 6 bases and 3 bases respectively, with 15 bases between them. Germline loops: CDR1 DFQATT, CDR2 SNEGSKA (reference sequence). This CDR3 has 13 amino acids.

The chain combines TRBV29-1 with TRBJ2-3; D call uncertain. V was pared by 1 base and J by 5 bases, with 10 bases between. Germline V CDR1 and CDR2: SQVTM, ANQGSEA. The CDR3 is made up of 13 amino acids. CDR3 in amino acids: CSVEVGGRDTQYF. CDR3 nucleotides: TGCAGCGTTGAAGTCGGTGGGCGAGATACGCAGTATTTT.

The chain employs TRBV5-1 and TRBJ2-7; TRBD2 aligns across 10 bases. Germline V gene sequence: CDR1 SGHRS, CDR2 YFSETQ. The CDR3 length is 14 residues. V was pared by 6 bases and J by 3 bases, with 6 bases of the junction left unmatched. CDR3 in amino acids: CASMRTSGDYEQYF. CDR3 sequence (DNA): TGCGCCAGCATGAGGACTAGCGGAGACTACGAGCAGTACTTC.

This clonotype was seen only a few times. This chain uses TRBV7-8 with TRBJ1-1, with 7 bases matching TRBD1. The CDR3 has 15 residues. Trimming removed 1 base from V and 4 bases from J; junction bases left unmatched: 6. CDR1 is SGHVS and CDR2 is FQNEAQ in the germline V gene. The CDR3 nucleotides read TGTGCCAGCAGCTTAGATCTGGCAGGGGGCACTGAAGCTTTCTTT. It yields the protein CASSLDLAGGTEAFF. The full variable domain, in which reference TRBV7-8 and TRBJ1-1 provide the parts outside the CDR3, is GAGVSQSPRYKVAKRGQDVALRCDPISGHVSLFWYQQALGQGPEFLTYFQNEAQLDKSGLPSDRFFAERPEGSVSTLKIQRTQQEDSAVYLCASSLDLAGGTEAFFGQGTRLTVV.

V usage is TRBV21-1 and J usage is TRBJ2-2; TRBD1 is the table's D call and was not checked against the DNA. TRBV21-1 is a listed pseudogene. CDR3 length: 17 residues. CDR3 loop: CASSKRGAFSNTGELFF. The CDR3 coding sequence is TGTGCCAGCAGCAAAAGGGGGGCCTTTTCGAACACCGGGGAGCTGTTTTTT.

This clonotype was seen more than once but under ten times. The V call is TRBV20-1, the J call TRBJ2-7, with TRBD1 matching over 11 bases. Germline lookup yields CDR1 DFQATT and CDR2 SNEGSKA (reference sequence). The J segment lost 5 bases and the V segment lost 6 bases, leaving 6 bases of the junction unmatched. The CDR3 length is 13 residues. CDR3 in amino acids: CSAPGQGAHEQYF. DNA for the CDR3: TGCAGTGCCCCTGGACAGGGGGCCCACGAGCAGTACTTC.

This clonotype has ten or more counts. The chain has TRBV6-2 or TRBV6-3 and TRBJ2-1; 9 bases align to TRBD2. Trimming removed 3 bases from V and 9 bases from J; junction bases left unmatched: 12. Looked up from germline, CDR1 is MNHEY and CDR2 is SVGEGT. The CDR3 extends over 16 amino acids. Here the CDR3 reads CASSYSGTSPLGEQFF. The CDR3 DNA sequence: TGTGCCAGCAGTTATAGTGGGACTAGCCCGTTGGGTGAGCAGTTCTTC.

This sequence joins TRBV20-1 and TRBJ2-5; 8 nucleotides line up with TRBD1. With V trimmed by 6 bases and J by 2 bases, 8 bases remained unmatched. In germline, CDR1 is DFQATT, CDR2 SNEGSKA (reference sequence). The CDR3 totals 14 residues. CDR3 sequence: CSASPGQAQETQYF. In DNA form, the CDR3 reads TGCAGTGCCAGTCCGGGACAGGCACAAGAGACCCAGTACTTC.

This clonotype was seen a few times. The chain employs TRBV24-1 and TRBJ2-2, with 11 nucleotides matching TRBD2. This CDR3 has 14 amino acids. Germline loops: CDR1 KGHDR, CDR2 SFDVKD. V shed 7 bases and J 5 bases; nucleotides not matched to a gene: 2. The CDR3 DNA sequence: TGTGCCACCAGCCTAGCGGGAGGAACCGGGGAGCTGTTTTTT. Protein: CATSLAGGTGELFF.

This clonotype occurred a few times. This CDR3 reads CASSSPSKGTDTQYF. The DNA of the CDR3 is TGTGCCAGCAGCTCGCCCTCCAAAGGGACAGATACGCAGTATTTT. The chain uses TRBV7-9 and TRBJ2-3; D unresolved. The CDR3 sequence is 15 residues long. V was trimmed by 4 bases and J by 3 bases, leaving 14 bases between them. Germline CDR1 and CDR2: SEHNR and FQNEAQ (reference sequence).

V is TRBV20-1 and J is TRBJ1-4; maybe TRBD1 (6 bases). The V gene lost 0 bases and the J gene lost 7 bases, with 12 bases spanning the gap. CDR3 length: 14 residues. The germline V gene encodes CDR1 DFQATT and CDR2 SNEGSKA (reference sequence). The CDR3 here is CSARDGRGGEKLFF. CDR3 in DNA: TGCAGTGCTAGAGACGGCAGGGGTGGTGAAAAACTGTTTTTT.

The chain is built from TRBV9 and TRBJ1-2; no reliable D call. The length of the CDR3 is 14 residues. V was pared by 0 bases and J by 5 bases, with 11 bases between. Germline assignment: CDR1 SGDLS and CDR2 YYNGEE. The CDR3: CASSVGRGRYGYTF. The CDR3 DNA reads TGTGCCAGCAGCGTAGGGAGAGGGAGGTATGGCTACACCTTC. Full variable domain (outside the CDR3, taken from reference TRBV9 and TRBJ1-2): DSGVTQTPKHLITATGQRVTLRCSPRSGDLSVYWYQQSLDQGLQFLIQYYNGEERAKGNILERFSAQQFPDLHSELNLSSLELGDSALYFCASSVGRGRYGYTFGSGTRLTVV.